This T cell receptor (beta chain) is drawn from a study of T cell changes during pregnancy in multiple sclerosis. Repertoires were generated with immunoSEQ multiplex PCR, while TCRdb's copy carries only in-frame clones and drops some. This table has about 36,000 clones, 80% to 95% appearing once. Trimming shortened V by 0 bases and J by 5 bases, and 13 bases separated the two germline ends. Germline values: CDR1 MNHEY, CDR2 SVGAGI. This CDR3 is built from 16 residues. J is TRBJ2-2 and V is TRBV6-5; D may be TRBD1 (5 bases). The TCR originated in a female donor in good health, enrolled as a control in a pregnancy study. The sample in question was CD4+ T cells from peripheral blood mononuclear cells, obtained in the third trimester of pregnancy. CDR3 DNA: TGTGCCAGCAGTTACTCGCGGCAGGGAAGGACCGGGGAGCTGTTTTTT. Protein: CASSYSRQGRTGELFF.